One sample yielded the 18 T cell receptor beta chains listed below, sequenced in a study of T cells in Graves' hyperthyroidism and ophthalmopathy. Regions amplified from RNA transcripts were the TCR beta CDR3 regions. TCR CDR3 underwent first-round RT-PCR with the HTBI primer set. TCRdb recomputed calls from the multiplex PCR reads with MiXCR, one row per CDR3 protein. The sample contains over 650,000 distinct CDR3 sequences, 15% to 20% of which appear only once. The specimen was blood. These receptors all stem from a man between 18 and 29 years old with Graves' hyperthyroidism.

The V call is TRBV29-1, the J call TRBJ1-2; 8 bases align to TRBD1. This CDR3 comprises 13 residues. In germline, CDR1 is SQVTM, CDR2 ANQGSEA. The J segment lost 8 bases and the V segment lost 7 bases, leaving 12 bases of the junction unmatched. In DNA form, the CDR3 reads TGCAGCGCCCGCTTTGCAGGGGGCATAGGCTACACCTTC. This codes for CSARFAGGIGYTF.

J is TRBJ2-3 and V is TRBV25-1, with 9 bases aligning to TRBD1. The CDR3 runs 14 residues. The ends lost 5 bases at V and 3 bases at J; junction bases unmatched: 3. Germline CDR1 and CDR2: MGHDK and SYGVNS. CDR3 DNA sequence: TGTGCCAGCAGTCGGACAGGGGCGACAGATACGCAGTATTTT. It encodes CASSRTGATDTQYF.

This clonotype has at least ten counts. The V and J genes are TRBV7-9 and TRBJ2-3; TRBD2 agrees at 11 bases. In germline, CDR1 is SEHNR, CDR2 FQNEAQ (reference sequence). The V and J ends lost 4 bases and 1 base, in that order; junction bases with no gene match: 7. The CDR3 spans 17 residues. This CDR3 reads CASSSGLAEAGTDTQYF. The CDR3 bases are TGTGCCAGCAGCTCGGGACTAGCGGAGGCAGGCACAGATACGCAGTATTTT.

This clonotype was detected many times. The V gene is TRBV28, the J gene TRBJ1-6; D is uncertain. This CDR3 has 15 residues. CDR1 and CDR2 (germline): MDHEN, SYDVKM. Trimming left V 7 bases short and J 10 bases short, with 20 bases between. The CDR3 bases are TGTGCCAGCATCCCTCGGGGTGTAGGAGGCTCACCCCTCCACTTT. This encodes CASIPRGVGGSPLHF.

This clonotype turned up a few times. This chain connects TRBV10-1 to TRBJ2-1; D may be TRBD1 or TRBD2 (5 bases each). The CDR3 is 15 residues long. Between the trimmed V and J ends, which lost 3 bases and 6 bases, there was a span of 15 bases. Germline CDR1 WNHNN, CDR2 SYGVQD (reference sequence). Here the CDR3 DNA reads TGCGCCAGCAGTGAAAAAGGGACCATTCCCAATGAGCAGTTCTTC. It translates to CASSEKGTIPNEQFF.

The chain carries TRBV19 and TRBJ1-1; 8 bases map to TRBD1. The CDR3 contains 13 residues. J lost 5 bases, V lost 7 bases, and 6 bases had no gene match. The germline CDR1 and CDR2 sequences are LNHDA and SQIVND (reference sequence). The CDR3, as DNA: TGTGCCAGTAATCTTGACAGGGGTACTGAAGCTTTCTTT. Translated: CASNLDRGTEAFF. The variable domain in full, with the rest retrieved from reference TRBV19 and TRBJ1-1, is DGGITQSPKYLFRKEGQNVTLSCEQNLNHDAMYWYRQDPGQGLRLIYYSQIVNDFQKGDIAEGYSVSREKKESFPLTVTSAQKNPTAFYLCASNLDRGTEAFFGQGTRLTVV.

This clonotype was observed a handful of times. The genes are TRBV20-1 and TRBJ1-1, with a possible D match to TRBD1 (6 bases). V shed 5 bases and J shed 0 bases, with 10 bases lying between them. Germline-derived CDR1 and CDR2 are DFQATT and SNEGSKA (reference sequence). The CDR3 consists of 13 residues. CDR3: CSAETGMNTEAFF. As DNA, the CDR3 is TGCAGTGCTGAGACAGGCATGAACACTGAAGCTTTCTTT.

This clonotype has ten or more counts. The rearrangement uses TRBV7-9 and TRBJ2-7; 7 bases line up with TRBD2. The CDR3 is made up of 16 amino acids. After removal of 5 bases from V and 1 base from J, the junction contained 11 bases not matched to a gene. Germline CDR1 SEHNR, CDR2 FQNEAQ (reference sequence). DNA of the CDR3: TGTGCCAGCAGCCCCTTGGCGGGAGTTGAATCCTACGAGCAGTACTTC. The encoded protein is CASSPLAGVESYEQYF. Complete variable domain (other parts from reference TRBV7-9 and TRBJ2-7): DTGVSQNPRHKITKRGQNVTFRCDPISEHNRLYWYRQTLGQGPEFLTYFQNEAQLEKSRLLSDRFSAERPKGSFSTLEIQRTEQGDSAMYLCASSPLAGVESYEQYFGPGTRLTVT.

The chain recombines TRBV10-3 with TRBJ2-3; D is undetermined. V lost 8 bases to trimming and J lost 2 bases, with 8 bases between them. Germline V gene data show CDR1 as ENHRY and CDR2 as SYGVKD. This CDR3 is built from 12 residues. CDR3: CAILDDTDTQYF. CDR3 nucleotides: TGTGCCATCCTGGACGACACAGATACGCAGTATTTT.

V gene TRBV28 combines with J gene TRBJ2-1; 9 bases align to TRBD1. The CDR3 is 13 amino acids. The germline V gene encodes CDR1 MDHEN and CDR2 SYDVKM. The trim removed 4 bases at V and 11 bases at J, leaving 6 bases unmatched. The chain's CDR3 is CASSSRQGDKQFF. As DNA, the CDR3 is TGTGCCAGCAGTTCCCGACAGGGGGATAAGCAGTTCTTC.

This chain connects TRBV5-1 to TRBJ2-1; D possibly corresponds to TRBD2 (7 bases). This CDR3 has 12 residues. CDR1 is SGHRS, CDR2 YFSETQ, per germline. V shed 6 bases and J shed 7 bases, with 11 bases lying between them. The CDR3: CASTGGRNEQFF. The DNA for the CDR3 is TGCGCCAGCACGGGGGGCCGGAATGAGCAGTTCTTC. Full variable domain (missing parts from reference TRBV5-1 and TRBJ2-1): KAGVTQTPRYLIKTRGQQVTLSCSPISGHRSVSWYQQTPGQGLQFLFEYFSETQRNKGNFPGRFSGRQFSNSRSEMNVSTLELGDSALYLCASTGGRNEQFFGPGTRLTVL.

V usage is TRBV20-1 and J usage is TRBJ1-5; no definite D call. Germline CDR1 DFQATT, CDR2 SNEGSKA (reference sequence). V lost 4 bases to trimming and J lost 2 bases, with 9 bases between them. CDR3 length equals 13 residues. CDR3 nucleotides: TGCAGTGCTACCGAATACCGCAATCAGCCCCAGCATTTT. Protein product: CSATEYRNQPQHF.

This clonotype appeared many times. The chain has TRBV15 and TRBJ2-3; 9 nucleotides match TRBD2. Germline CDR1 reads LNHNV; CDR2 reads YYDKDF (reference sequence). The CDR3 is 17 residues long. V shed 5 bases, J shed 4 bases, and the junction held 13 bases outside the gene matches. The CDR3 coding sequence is TGTGCCACCAGCTCCGGGAGCGGGAGGCTTGGGTCAGATACGCAGTATTTT. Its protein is CATSSGSGRLGSDTQYF.

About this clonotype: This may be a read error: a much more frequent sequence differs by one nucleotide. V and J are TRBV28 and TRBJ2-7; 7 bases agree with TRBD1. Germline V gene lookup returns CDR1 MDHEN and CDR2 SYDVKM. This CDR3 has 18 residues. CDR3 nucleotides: TGTGCCAGCAGTTCCCCGACGCCCCGGGACAGAATCCCCTACGGGCAGTACTTC. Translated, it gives CASSSPTPRDRIPYGQYF.

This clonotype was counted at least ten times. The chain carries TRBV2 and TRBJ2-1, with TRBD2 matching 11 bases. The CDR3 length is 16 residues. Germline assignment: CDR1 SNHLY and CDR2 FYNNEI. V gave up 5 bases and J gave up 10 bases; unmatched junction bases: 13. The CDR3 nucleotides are TGTGCCAGCAGTCGACTAGCGGGAACCCGGCTTCAGGAGCAGTTCTTC. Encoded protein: CASSRLAGTRLQEQFF. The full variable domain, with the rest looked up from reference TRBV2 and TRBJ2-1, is EPEVTQTPSHQVTQMGQEVILRCVPISNHLYFYWYRQILGQKVEFLVSFYNNEISEKSEIFDDQFSVERPDGSNFTLKIRSTKLEDSAMYFCASSRLAGTRLQEQFFGPGTRLTVL.

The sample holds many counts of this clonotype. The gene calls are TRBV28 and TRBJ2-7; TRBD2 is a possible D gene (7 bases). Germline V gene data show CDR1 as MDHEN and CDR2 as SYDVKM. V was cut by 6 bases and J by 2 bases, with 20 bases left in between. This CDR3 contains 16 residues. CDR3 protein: CASRRGGGGAPYEQYF. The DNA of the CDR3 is TGTGCCAGCAGGCGAGGGGGGGGGGGCGCGCCCTACGAGCAGTACTTC.

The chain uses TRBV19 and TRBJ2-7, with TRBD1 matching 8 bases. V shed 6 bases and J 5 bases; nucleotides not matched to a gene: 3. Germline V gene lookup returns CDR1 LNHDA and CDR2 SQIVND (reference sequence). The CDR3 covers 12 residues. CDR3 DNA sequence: TGTGCCAGTAGCCAACAGGGGGACGAGCAGTACTTC. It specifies CASSQQGDEQYF.

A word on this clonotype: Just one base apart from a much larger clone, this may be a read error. The DNA of the CDR3 is TGCGCCAGCAGCTTTTCGCGGGAGGGTACGCAGTATTTT. Translating it yields CASSFSREGTQYF. The chain employs TRBV5-1 and TRBJ2-3, with 9 bases identical to TRBD2. V lost 2 bases to trimming and J lost 8 bases; unmatched junction nucleotides: 3. The CDR3 has 13 amino acids. The germline V gene encodes CDR1 SGHRS and CDR2 YFSETQ.